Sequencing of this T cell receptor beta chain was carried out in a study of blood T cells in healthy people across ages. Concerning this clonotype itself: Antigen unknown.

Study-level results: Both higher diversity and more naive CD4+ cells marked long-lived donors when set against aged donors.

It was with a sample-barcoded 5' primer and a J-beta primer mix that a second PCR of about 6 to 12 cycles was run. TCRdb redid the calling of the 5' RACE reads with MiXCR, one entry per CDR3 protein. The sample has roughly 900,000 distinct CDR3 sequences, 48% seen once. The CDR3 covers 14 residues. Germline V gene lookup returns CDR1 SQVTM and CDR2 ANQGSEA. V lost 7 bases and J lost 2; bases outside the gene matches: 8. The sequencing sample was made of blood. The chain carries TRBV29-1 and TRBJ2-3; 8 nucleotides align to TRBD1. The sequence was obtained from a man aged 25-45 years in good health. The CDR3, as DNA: TGCAGCGCCTCTTGGGACAGGTACACAGATACGCAGTATTTT. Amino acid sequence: CSASWDRYTDTQYF.